This T cell receptor (beta chain) was identified during a study of blood T cell repertoires in COVID-19. Produced via immunoSEQ multiplex PCR; TCRdb's table is partial and in-frame only. The data contain over 130,000 clones, 87% of them seen just once; the ten biggest clones take up about 4.2%. Germline lookup yields CDR1 MNHNY and CDR2 SVGAGI (reference sequence). The V end lost 6 bases, the J end lost 1 base, and 15 bases lay between the germline ends. The CDR3 is made up of 16 amino acids. This TCR derives from a woman aged 55-70 years with active or convalescent COVID-19. The V and J genes are TRBV6-6 and TRBJ2-2; D possibly corresponds to TRBD2 (6 bases). The specimen was peripheral blood. CDR3 bases: TGTGCCAGCAGCACGTCGGGACTCAGGAACACCGGGGAGCTGTTTTTT. It yields the protein CASSTSGLRNTGELFF.